This T cell receptor beta chain was found in a study of shared clonotypes between healthy human individuals. Study details: Donors were a couple of women and three men aged 18 to 49. Points from the study as a whole: Only blood underwent sampling, and tissue repertoires likely differ.

The CDR3 runs to 15 residues. Germline CDR1 and CDR2: MGHRA and YSYEKL. Trimming left V 5 bases short and J 1 base short, with 13 bases between. For every subset, genomic DNA was evenly distributed across several immunoSEQ plates. Replicate PCRs run on sorted subsets employed around 200 ng DNA, approximately 30,000 T cell genomes. Data came from immunoSEQ multiplex PCR; TCRdb stores just in-frame clones and leaves some out. Of 730,000 or so clones listed, 55% to 75% are singletons. Details on this clone: Its specificity is not known.

The sample consisted of memory CD4+ T cells sorted from blood. The subset was: CD45RA-negative fraction. The sequence was obtained from a woman aged 30 to 39 in good health. The genes are TRBV4-1 and TRBJ2-3; no reliable D call. The CDR3 loop reads CASSTVGTRTDTQYF. The CDR3 bases are TGCGCCAGCAGCACCGTTGGAACTCGCACAGATACGCAGTATTTT.